Presented here are 25 T cell receptor beta chains from one specimen sequenced in a study of radiotherapy plus CTLA-4 blockade in lung cancer. Profiling relied on immunoSEQ multiplex PCR, and the TCRdb table lists in-frame clones only, not all of them. The sample shows roughly 59,000 clones, under 75% of them seen only once. The material sequenced was peripheral blood, taken from a patient treated with radiotherapy plus ipilimumab. The receptor set was obtained from a human donor with non-small cell lung cancer whose response to radiotherapy plus ipilimumab could not be evaluated.

The chain links TRBV9 to TRBJ2-7; 7 nucleotides agree with TRBD1. The J segment lost 5 bases and the V segment lost 3 bases, leaving 8 bases of the junction unmatched. Germline lookup yields CDR1 SGDLS and CDR2 YYNGEE. This CDR3 region has 14 residues. The CDR3 protein is CASSAQTGFDEQYF. The DNA for the CDR3 is TGTGCCAGCAGCGCCCAGACAGGGTTCGACGAGCAGTACTTC. Supplemented by reference TRBV9 and TRBJ2-7, the full variable domain reads DSGVTQTPKHLITATGQRVTLRCSPRSGDLSVYWYQQSLDQGLQFLIQYYNGEERAKGNILERFSAQQFPDLHSELNLSSLELGDSALYFCASSAQTGFDEQYFGPGTRLTVT.

This chain links TRBV29-1 with TRBJ2-7; TRBD2 agrees at 11 bases. The ends lost 8 bases at V and 1 base at J; junction bases unmatched: 4. This CDR3 contains 13 residues. Germline CDR1 reads SQVTM; CDR2 reads ANQGSEA. CDR3 DNA: TGCAGCATAGCGGGGGGGAAATCCTACGAGCAGTACTTC. As protein: CSIAGGKSYEQYF.

The J gene is TRBJ2-1, the V gene TRBV7-2; 9 bases are shared with TRBD2. Looked up from germline, CDR1 is SGHTA and CDR2 is FQGNSA. The CDR3 extends over 15 amino acids. With 4 bases clipped from V and 2 bases from J, the junction kept 3 bases outside the gene matches. CDR3 in amino acids: CASSWTSDAYNEQFF. The CDR3 region has the DNA TGTGCCAGCAGCTGGACTAGCGACGCCTACAATGAGCAGTTCTTC.

This chain uses TRBV9 with TRBJ2-5; 11 bases are a match to TRBD2. V trimming: 4 bases; J trimming: 4 bases; junction bases outside the gene matches: 12. CDR1 and CDR2 (germline): SGDLS, YYNGEE. The CDR3 is 17 amino acids. The CDR3: CASSPYPLAGVGETQYF. The DNA for the CDR3 is TGTGCCAGCAGCCCCTACCCACTAGCGGGAGTAGGAGAGACCCAGTACTTC.

The J gene is TRBJ1-1, the V gene TRBV11-3; maybe TRBD1 (5 bases). Germline-derived CDR1 and CDR2 are SGHNT and YENEEA. V was pared by 3 bases and J by 5 bases, with 16 bases between. The CDR3 covers 15 residues. CDR3: CASSFGVGVGTEAFF. The CDR3 DNA is TGTGCCAGCAGCTTTGGGGTAGGGGTTGGGACTGAAGCTTTCTTT.

This chain uses TRBV9 with TRBJ1-3; 9 nucleotides align to TRBD1. The CDR3 covers 17 residues. J was trimmed by 3 bases and V by 0 bases; bases with no gene match: 7. Germline assignment: CDR1 SGDLS and CDR2 YYNGEE. CDR3 amino acids: CASSVDNRDRVGNTIYF. As DNA, the CDR3 is TGTGCCAGCAGCGTAGATAACCGGGACAGGGTTGGAAACACCATATATTTT.

The chain couples TRBV2 to TRBJ2-1; D is unclear. The CDR3 consists of 16 residues. V was cut by 4 bases and J by 2 bases, with 15 bases left in between. Germline values: CDR1 SNHLY, CDR2 FYNNEI. The CDR3 reads CASSVSGPVTYNEQFF. CDR3 in DNA: TGTGCCAGCAGTGTATCGGGTCCAGTGACCTACAATGAGCAGTTCTTC.

V gene TRBV7-2 combines with J gene TRBJ1-2; D perhaps matches TRBD1 (5 bases). The CDR3 spans 15 residues. Germline lookup yields CDR1 SGHTA and CDR2 FQGNSA. Deletions cut 2 bases from V and 5 bases from J, with 15 bases between. CDR3 DNA sequence: TGTGCCAGCAGCTTATTGGCCGGGGGGGAGTATGGCTACACCTTC. It is translated as CASSLLAGGEYGYTF. Using reference TRBV7-2 and TRBJ1-2 for the parts outside the CDR3, the full variable domain is GAGVSQSPSNKVTEKGKDVELRCDPISGHTALYWYRQSLGQGLEFLIYFQGNSAPDKSGLPSDRFSAERTGGSVSTLTIQRTQQEDSAVYLCASSLLAGGEYGYTFGSGTRLTVV.

The rearrangement joins TRBV9 to TRBJ1-2, with D perhaps TRBD1 (5 bases). Germline V gene data show CDR1 as SGDLS and CDR2 as YYNGEE. V shed 4 bases and J shed 4 bases, with 17 bases lying between them. The CDR3 has 15 residues. The CDR3 region is CASSQGVNEFYGYTF. The CDR3 region has the DNA TGTGCCAGCAGCCAAGGGGTCAACGAGTTCTATGGCTACACCTTC.

The V call is TRBV11-2, the J call TRBJ1-2, with a possible D match to TRBD1 (5 bases). Trimming removed 5 bases from V and 0 bases from J, with 13 bases in between. This CDR3 is built from 15 residues. Germline CDR1 reads SGHAT; CDR2 reads FQNNGV. The chain's CDR3 is CASSAGRIANYGYTF. Here the CDR3 DNA reads TGTGCCAGCAGCGCAGGGCGGATAGCTAACTATGGCTACACCTTC.

This clone was detected once. This chain joins TRBV5-1 and TRBJ1-5, with D maybe TRBD1 (6 bases). Germline CDR1 SGHRS, CDR2 YFSETQ. The CDR3 runs 14 residues. Trimming removed 0 bases from V and 5 bases from J, with 9 bases in between. The CDR3 sequence: CASSLGAGDQPQHF. The CDR3 region has the DNA TGCGCCAGCAGCTTGGGGGCAGGGGATCAGCCCCAGCATTTT.

This clone was found a few times. This chain connects TRBV9 to TRBJ2-7, with 8 bases fitting TRBD1. This CDR3 has 14 residues. Germline loops: CDR1 SGDLS, CDR2 YYNGEE. The junction had 3 bases not matched to a gene; V was cut back by 2 bases and J by 2 bases. CDR3 residues: CASSVRDRPYEQYF. The CDR3 DNA is TGTGCCAGCAGCGTCCGGGACAGGCCCTACGAGCAGTACTTC.

CDR3 sequence reads: CASSMTGVGNAGSRGYEQYF. CDR3 DNA: TGTGCCAGTAGTATGACAGGGGTGGGCAATGCGGGTTCAAGAGGCTACGAGCAGTACTTC. V is TRBV19 and J is TRBJ2-7, with 8 bases lining up with TRBD1. This CDR3 is 20 amino acids long. Germline values: CDR1 LNHDA, CDR2 SQIVND (reference sequence). The ends lost 3 bases at V and 3 bases at J; junction bases unmatched: 22.

This clone has only a few counts. This chain uses TRBV11-2 with TRBJ2-2, with TRBD1 identical over 8 bases. This CDR3 has 17 amino acids. The ends lost 2 bases at V and 5 bases at J; junction bases unmatched: 10. Germline-derived CDR1 and CDR2 are SGHAT and FQNNGV. CDR3 region: CASSLSPGGEGTGELFF. The CDR3 nucleotides are TGTGCCAGCAGCTTATCGCCAGGGGGCGAGGGTACCGGGGAGCTGTTTTTT.

The rearrangement uses TRBV9 and TRBJ1-1; weak D call: TRBD1 (6 bases). Trimming took off 6 bases at V and 5 bases at J, with 17 bases between the two ends. The length of the CDR3 is 14 residues. Germline V CDR1 and CDR2: SGDLS, YYNGEE. The CDR3 protein is CASNSGHQGTEAFF. The CDR3 DNA reads as TGTGCCAGCAACTCAGGTCACCAGGGGACTGAAGCTTTCTTT. Based on the CDR3 plus reference TRBV9 and TRBJ1-1, the full variable domain is DSGVTQTPKHLITATGQRVTLRCSPRSGDLSVYWYQQSLDQGLQFLIQYYNGEERAKGNILERFSAQQFPDLHSELNLSSLELGDSALYFCASNSGHQGTEAFFGQGTRLTVV.

This chain joins TRBV19 and TRBJ2-6, with D possibly being TRBD1 (6 bases). The CDR3 is 15 residues long. The V gene's germline CDR1 is LNHDA and CDR2 SQIVND (reference sequence). Trimming pared 2 bases from V and 4 bases from J, leaving 9 bases between. The DNA of the CDR3 is TGTGCCAGTAGTATACAGGGGTCAGGGGCCAACGTCCTGACTTTC. Its translation is CASSIQGSGANVLTF.

V and J are TRBV5-1 and TRBJ2-7; the D gene is possibly TRBD2 (5 bases). The V gene's germline CDR1 is SGHRS and CDR2 YFSETQ. The germline V and J ends were trimmed by 4 bases and 0 bases, with 17 bases remaining between them. The CDR3 consists of 16 residues. The CDR3 bases are TGCGCCAGCAGCCTGGGAGCCTGGGAGAGCTCCTACGAGCAGTACTTC. This translates into CASSLGAWESSYEQYF.

This clone was picked up many times. V usage is TRBV10-3 and J usage is TRBJ1-1; 8 bases align to TRBD1. The V segment lost 10 bases and the J segment 3 bases; nucleotides outside the gene matches: 4. CDR1 is ENHRY and CDR2 is SYGVKD in the germline V gene. The CDR3 is made up of 12 amino acids. The CDR3 loop is CATGQGDTEAFF. The CDR3 nucleotides read TGTGCCACCGGACAGGGAGACACTGAAGCTTTCTTT.

V is TRBV30 and J is TRBJ1-1; D might be TRBD1 (6 bases). V was pared by 3 bases and J by 5 bases, with 10 bases between. The CDR3 extends over 12 amino acids. Germline lookup yields CDR1 GTSNPN and CDR2 SVGIG (reference sequence). The CDR3 sequence is CAWSRGVTEAFF. The CDR3 nucleotides are TGTGCCTGGAGCAGGGGAGTTACTGAAGCTTTCTTT.

The chain joins TRBV5-1 to TRBJ2-7, with 7 bases aligning to TRBD2. J was trimmed by 4 bases and V by 2 bases; bases with no gene match: 9. Germline V lookup: CDR1 SGHRS, CDR2 YFSETQ. The CDR3 covers 15 residues. The CDR3 DNA is TGCGCCAGCAGCTTAGGGGCGGGAGAGATATACGAGCAGTACTTC. Amino acid sequence: CASSLGAGEIYEQYF.

For the CDR3, the DNA is TGTGCCAGCAGTTGGGGAGGGGTTCACACCTTC. Its protein product is CASSWGGVHTF. The rearrangement uses TRBV28 and TRBJ1-2; tentative D call: TRBD1 (5 bases). There are 11 residues in the CDR3. Germline V lookup: CDR1 MDHEN, CDR2 SYDVKM. Trimming removed 4 bases from V and 12 bases from J, with 12 bases in between.

The chain combines TRBV4-1 with TRBJ2-1, with TRBD2 matching over 7 bases. Losses at the gene ends were 4 bases for V and 4 bases for J; bases not matched to a gene: 7. This CDR3 is 15 amino acids long. Per germline, CDR1 MGHRA and CDR2 YSYEKL. CDR3 coding DNA: TGCGCCAGCAGCCCTGTACTAGCGCGATACAATGAGCAGTTCTTC. Translated: CASSPVLARYNEQFF.

This chain uses TRBV7-3 with TRBJ2-7; 10 nucleotides match TRBD2. J lost 0 bases, V lost 6 bases, and 2 bases had no gene match. CDR1 SGHTA and CDR2 FQGTGA come from the germline V gene. The CDR3 is 14 amino acids. The CDR3 nucleotides are TGTGCCAGCAGTAGGACTAGCGGCTCCTACGAGCAGTACTTC. It encodes CASSRTSGSYEQYF.

This clone has only one observation. This rearrangement joins TRBV7-9 to TRBJ1-1; D is possibly TRBD1 (6 bases). The CDR3 has 16 residues. V dropped 3 bases and J dropped 7 bases, with 21 bases sitting between them. In germline, CDR1 is SEHNR, CDR2 FQNEAQ (reference sequence). For the CDR3, the DNA is TGTGCCAGCAGCTTCAACCCCCGCGGACAGCGCTTTGAAGCTTTCTTT. Translation: CASSFNPRGQRFEAFF.

J is TRBJ1-4 and V is TRBV5-1, with 9 bases lining up with TRBD1. CDR1 and CDR2 from the germline V gene are SGHRS and YFSETQ. V was pared by 0 bases and J by 7 bases, with 1 base of the junction left unmatched. CDR3 length: 14 residues. The CDR3 reads CASSLGDRAEKLFF. The CDR3 coding sequence is TGCGCCAGCAGCTTGGGGGACAGGGCTGAAAAACTGTTTTTT.